Sequencing of this TCR beta chain was carried out in a study of Tregs in tolerant kidney transplant recipients. This CDR3 has 14 residues. Trimming cost V 0 bases and J 1 base, with 7 bases left between them. Per the germline V gene, CDR1 is SGHDT and CDR2 is YYEEEE. The nonmyeloablative bone marrow transplants came from related graft donors, with transient mixed chimerism. Assay used: immunoSEQ multiplex PCR; TCRdb lists only in-frame clones, some missing. Seen here are fewer than 95,000 clones, roughly 93% observed once, and the top ten hold roughly 1.7%. The chain carries TRBV5-6 and TRBJ2-5; D is unresolved. Specimen: CD4+ T cells from blood (PBMCs), collected 12 months after the transplant. The source of this sequence is a human patient who received a combined kidney and bone marrow transplant. Some T cells may be the graft donor's. CDR3 nucleotides: TGTGCCAGCAGCTTGGGTCCTATCCAAGAGACCCAGTACTTC. This translates into CASSLGPIQETQYF.